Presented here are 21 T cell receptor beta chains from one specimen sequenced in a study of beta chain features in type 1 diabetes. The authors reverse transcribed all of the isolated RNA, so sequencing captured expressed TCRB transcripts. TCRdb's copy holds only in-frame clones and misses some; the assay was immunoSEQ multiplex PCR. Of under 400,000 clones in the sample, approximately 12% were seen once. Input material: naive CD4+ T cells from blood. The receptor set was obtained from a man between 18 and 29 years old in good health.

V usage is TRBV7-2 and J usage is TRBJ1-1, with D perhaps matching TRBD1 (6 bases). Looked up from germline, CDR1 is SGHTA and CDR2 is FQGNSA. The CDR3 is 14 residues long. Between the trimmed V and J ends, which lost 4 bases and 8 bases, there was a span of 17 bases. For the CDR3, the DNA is TGTGCCAGCAGCTCACACGGGGACACCAAAGAAGCTTTCTTT. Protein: CASSSHGDTKEAFF.

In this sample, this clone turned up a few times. CDR3 nucleotide sequence: TGTGCCAGTAGTATGCTAGCGGGAGCCCCGAACACCGGGGAGCTGTTTTTT. Translated: CASSMLAGAPNTGELFF. The chain is built from TRBV19 and TRBJ2-2; 10 bases are shared with TRBD2. CDR3 length equals 17 residues. Unmatched junction bases numbered 4, after V lost 3 bases and J lost 0 bases. Germline lookup yields CDR1 LNHDA and CDR2 SQIVND (reference sequence).

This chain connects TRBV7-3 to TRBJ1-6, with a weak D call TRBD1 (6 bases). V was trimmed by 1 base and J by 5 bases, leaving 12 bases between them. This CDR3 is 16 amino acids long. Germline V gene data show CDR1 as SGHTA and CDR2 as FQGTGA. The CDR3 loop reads CASSLNRRGNNSPLHF. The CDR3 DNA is TGTGCCAGCAGCTTAAACCGCAGGGGTAATAATTCACCCCTCCACTTT. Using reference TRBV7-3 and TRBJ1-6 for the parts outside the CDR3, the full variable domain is GAGVSQTPSNKVTEKGKYVELRCDPISGHTALYWYRQSLGQGPEFLIYFQGTGAADDSGLPNDRFFAVRPEGSVSTLKIQRTERGDSAVYLCASSLNRRGNNSPLHFGNGTRLTVT.

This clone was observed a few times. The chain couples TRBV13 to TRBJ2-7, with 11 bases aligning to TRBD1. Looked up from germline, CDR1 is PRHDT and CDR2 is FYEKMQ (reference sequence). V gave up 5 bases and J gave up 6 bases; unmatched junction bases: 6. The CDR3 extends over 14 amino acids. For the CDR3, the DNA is TGTGCCAGCAGCCGAATGGACAGGGGGCTCGAGCAGTACTTC. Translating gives CASSRMDRGLEQYF.

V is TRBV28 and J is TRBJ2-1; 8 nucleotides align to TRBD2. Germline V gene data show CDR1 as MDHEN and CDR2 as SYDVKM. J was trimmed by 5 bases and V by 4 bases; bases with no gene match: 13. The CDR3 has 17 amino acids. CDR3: CASSYTGGNPRDNEQFF. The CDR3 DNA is TGTGCCAGCAGTTATACGGGGGGGAACCCGAGAGACAATGAGCAGTTCTTC.

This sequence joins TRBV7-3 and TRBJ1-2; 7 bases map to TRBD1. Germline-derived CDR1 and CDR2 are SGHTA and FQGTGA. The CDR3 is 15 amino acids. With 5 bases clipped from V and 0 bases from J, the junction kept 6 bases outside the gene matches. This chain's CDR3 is CASSPTDRTNYGYTF. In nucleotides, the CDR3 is TGTGCCAGCAGCCCCACGGACAGGACTAACTATGGCTACACCTTC.

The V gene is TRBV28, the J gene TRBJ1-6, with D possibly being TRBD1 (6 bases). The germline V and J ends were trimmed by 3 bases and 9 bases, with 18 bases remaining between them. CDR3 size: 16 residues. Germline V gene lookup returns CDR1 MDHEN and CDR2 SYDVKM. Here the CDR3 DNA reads TGTGCCAGCAGTTTTTTTTGGGGGCCGGAACGTTCACCCCTCCACTTT. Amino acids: CASSFFWGPERSPLHF.

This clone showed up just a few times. CDR3 protein: CASSSRDYHNEKLFF. The CDR3 coding sequence is TGTGCCAGCAGTTCTCGGGACTATCATAATGAAAAACTGTTTTTT. V is TRBV5-8 and J is TRBJ1-4, with a tentative D call TRBD1 (5 bases). Germline values: CDR1 SGHTS, CDR2 YDEGEE. The CDR3 loop spans 15 amino acids. The V and J ends lost 5 bases and 4 bases respectively, with 15 bases between them.

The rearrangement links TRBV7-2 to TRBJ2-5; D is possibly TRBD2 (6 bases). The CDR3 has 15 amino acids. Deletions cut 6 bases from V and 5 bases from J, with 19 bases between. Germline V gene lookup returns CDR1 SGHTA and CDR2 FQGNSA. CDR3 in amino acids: CASSVYVGGWETQYF. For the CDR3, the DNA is TGTGCCAGCAGTGTGTACGTCGGGGGTTGGGAGACCCAGTACTTC.

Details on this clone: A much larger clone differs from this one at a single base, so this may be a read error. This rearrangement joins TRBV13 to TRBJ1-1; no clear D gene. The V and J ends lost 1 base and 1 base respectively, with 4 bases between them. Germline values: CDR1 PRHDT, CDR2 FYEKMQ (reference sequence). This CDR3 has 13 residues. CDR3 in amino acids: CASSLDRNTEAFF. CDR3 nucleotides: TGTGCCAGCAGCTTAGACAGGAACACTGAAGCTTTCTTT.

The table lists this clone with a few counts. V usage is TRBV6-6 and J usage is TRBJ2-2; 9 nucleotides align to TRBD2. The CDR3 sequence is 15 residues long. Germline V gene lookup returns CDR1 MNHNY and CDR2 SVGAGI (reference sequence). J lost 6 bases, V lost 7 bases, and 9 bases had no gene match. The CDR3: CASKPGQREAGELFF. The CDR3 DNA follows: TGTGCCAGCAAACCCGGCCAGCGGGAGGCCGGGGAGCTGTTTTTT.

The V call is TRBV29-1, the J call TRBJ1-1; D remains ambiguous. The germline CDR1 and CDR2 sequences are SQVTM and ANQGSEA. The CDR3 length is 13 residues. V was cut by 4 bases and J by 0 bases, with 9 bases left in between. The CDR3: CSVARGMNTEAFF. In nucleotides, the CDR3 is TGCAGCGTTGCCAGAGGAATGAACACTGAAGCTTTCTTT.

In DNA form, the CDR3 reads TGTGCCAGCAGCACAGGACTAGCGGGGGGAAATGAGCAGTTCTTC. This encodes CASSTGLAGGNEQFF. J is TRBJ2-1 and V is TRBV7-9; 14 nucleotides match TRBD2. The length of the CDR3 is 15 residues. Germline V gives CDR1 SEHNR, CDR2 FQNEAQ (reference sequence). V shed 5 bases, J shed 7 bases, and the junction held 4 bases outside the gene matches.

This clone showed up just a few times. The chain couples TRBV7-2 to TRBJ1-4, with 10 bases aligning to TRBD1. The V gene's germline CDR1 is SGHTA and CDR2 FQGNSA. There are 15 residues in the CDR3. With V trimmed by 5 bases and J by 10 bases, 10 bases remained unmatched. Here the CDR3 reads CASSAPTGGFGKLFF. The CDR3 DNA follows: TGTGCCAGCAGCGCCCCGACAGGGGGCTTCGGAAAACTGTTTTTT.

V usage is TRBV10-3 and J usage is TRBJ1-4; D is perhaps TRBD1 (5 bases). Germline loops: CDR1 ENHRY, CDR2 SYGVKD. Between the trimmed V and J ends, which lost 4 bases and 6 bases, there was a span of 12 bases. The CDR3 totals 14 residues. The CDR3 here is CAISVGGGDEKLFF. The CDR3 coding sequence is TGTGCCATCAGTGTGGGTGGAGGGGATGAAAAACTGTTTTTT.

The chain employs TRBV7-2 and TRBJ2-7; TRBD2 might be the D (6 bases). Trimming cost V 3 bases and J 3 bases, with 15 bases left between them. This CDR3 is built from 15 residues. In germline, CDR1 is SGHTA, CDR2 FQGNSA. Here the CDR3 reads CASSFVRGANYEQYF. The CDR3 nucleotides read TGTGCCAGCAGCTTTGTCCGCGGGGCAAACTACGAGCAGTACTTC.

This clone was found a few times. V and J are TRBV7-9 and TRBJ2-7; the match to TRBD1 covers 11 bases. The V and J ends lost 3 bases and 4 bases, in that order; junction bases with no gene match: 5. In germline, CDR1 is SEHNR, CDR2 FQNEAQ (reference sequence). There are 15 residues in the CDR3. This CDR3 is CASSFGTGGIYEQYF. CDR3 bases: TGTGCCAGCAGCTTTGGGACAGGGGGAATTTACGAGCAGTACTTC. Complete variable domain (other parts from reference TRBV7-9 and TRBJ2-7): DTGVSQNPRHKITKRGQNVTFRCDPISEHNRLYWYRQTLGQGPEFLTYFQNEAQLEKSRLLSDRFSAERPKGSFSTLEIQRTEQGDSAMYLCASSFGTGGIYEQYFGPGTRLTVT.

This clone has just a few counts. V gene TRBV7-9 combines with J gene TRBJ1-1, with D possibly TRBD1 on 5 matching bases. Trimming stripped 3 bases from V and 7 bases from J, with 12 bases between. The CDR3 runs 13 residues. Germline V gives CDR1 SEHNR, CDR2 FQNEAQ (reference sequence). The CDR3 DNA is TGTGCCAGCAGCTTTATCCTAGACAGTGAAGCTTTCTTT. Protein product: CASSFILDSEAFF.

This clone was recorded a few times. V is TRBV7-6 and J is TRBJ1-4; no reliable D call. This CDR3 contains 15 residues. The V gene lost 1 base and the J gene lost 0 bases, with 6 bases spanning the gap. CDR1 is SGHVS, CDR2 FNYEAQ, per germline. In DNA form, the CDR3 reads TGTGCCAGCAGCTTAGGAGTTGCAACTAATGAAAAACTGTTTTTT. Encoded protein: CASSLGVATNEKLFF.

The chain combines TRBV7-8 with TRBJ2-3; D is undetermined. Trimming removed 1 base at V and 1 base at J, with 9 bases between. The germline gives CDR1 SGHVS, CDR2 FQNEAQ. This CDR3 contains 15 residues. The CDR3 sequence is CASSLEVRGTDTQYF. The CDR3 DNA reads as TGTGCCAGCAGCTTAGAGGTCCGGGGCACAGATACGCAGTATTTT. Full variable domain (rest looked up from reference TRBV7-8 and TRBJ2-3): GAGVSQSPRYKVAKRGQDVALRCDPISGHVSLFWYQQALGQGPEFLTYFQNEAQLDKSGLPSDRFFAERPEGSVSTLKIQRTQQEDSAVYLCASSLEVRGTDTQYFGPGTRLTVL.

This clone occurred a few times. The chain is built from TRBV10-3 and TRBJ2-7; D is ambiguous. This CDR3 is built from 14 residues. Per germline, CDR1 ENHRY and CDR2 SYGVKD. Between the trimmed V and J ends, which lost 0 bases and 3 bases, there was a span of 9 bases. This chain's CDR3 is CAISESSVIYEQYF. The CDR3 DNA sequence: TGTGCCATCAGTGAGTCGTCAGTAATCTACGAGCAGTACTTC.